Described below is a single TCR beta chain sequence and its context. Its antigen is not yet known. One base away there is no much larger clone; base qualities are not given. Libraries were made using 5' RACE. Instrument on record: Illumina HiSeq 2000. Template switching introduced a universal primer binding site; the final cDNA contained a unique molecular identifier, enabling accurate counting of TCR cDNA molecules. First-strand cDNA for TCR alpha and beta chains was synthesized from specific primers in the conserved constant-segment region. To control for contamination, every cDNA library carried two barcodes: a SMART-Mk sample barcode plus Illumina barcodes. Two successive PCR steps introduced TruSeq adapter sequences along with Illumina sample barcodes. The Illumina HiSeq platform was used with custom primers to sequence TCR alpha and beta cDNA libraries. The study's own analysis went as follows. Raw reads were processed with MiGEC to extract unique molecular identifiers, and MiXCR was used to determine CDR3 positions. For each individual, recombination models were inferred using an EM algorithm with the repgenHMM and IGoR tools. The analysis of shared clonotypes was done with the tcR package in R, with sharing normalized by the product of cloneset sizes. To study raw recombination without the effects of thymic and clonal selection, out-of-frame nonproductive sequences were analyzed. TCRdb reworked the public reads: Q25 trimming with fastp, MiXCR clone assembly, productive beta chains retained. When rows share a CDR3 protein, they turn into one entry using the most common DNA and genes. TCRdb, not the original authors, processed these V and J calls. Here the sample has fewer than 650,000 distinct CDR3 sequences; 7.1% occur a single time. 1.6% of the sample goes to the ten largest clones.

For CDR1 and CDR2, the germline V gene lists SGDLS and YYNGEE. The CDR3 goes from the cysteine to the phenylalanine over 16 residues. The only DNA kept is the CDR3, 48 bases in frame from the first base. Trimming takes 3 bases off V and 2 bases off J; junction bases not matched to a gene: 7. This sample stems from a study of identical twins (dated by TCRdb to 2015 to 2016). Background for the entire study: TCR alpha and beta repertoires from monozygotic twins, unrelated adults of various ages and cord blood were deep-sequenced to test whether fetal clonotypes persist. To rule out contamination, replicate twin experiments were performed at different times with different library preparation protocols.

Paper-wide results and their limitations: Because the same donors could not be followed over many years, the conclusions depended on cross-sectional statistical analysis. A weaker excess of twin sharing was found in beta out-of-frame sequences because the signal-to-noise ratio was lowered by fewer shared sequences. Invariant T cells such as MAIT and iNKT could partly confound zero-insertion analyses, although diverse VJ usage argued against such confounding for most clonotypes. Out-of-frame TCR alpha sequences shared between twins showed an excess of low generation-probability sequences compared with coincidental sharing between unrelated individuals. Recombination models systematically underestimated out-of-frame TCR alpha sharing in monozygotic twins but agreed with sharing between unrelated individuals. Abundant cord blood beta clonotypes had fewer insertions, young adult naive repertoires showed a similar but weaker trend, and memory repertoires showed no such trend.

Only healthy Caucasian donors were included. The twin cohort consisted of three pairs of female monozygotic twins, all aged roughly 18 to 29 years. Peripheral blood mononuclear cells were the source from which RNA for the TCR libraries was isolated. Another study also made use of these data, one on yellow fever vaccine responses in identical twins. As that second study puts it: The authors reported that the T cell response to vaccination in identical twins appeared partly convergent and partly personalized. In the study, vaccine-responding T cell clones were precisely tracked in identical twins.

The sequenced sample consisted of PBMCs. This receptor was identified in a woman aged 18-29 years in good health. Rearrangement joined TRBV9 to TRBJ2-3, and 9 junctional nucleotides match TRBD2. The DNA reads as follows: TGTGCCAGCAGCGAACAAGCGGGGGGCGTCACAGATACGCAGTATTTT. This yields the protein CASSEQAGGVTDTQYF.